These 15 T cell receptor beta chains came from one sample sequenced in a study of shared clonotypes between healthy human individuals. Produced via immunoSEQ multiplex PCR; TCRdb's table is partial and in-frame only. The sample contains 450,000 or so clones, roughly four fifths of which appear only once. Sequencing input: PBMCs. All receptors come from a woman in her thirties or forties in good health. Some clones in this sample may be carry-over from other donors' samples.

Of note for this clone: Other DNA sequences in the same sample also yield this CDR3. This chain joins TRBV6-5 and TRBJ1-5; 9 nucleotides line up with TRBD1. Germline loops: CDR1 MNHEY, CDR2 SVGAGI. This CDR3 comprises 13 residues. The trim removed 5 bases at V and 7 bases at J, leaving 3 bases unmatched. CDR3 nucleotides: TGTGCCAGCAGTAGGGACAGGGACCAGCCCCAGCATTTT. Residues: CASSRDRDQPQHF.

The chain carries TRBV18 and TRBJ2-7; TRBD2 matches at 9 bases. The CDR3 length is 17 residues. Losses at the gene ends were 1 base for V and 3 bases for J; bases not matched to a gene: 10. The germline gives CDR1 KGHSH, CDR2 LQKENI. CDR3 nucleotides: TGTGCCAGCTCACCACTAGGCGCACCAGCGGGAGGCTACGAGCAGTACTTC. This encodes CASSPLGAPAGGYEQYF.

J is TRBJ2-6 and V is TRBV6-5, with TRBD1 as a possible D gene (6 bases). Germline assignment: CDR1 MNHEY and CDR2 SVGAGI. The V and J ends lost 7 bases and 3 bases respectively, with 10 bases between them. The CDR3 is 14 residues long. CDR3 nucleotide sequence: TGTGCCAGCAAGCAGGGGCTTGGGGCCAACGTCCTGACTTTC. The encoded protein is CASKQGLGANVLTF.

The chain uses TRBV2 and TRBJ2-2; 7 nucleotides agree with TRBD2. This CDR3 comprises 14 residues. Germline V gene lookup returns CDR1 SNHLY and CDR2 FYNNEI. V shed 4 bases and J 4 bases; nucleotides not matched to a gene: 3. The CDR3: CASSGAGLTGELFF. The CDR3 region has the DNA TGTGCCAGCAGTGGAGCGGGACTCACCGGGGAGCTGTTTTTT.

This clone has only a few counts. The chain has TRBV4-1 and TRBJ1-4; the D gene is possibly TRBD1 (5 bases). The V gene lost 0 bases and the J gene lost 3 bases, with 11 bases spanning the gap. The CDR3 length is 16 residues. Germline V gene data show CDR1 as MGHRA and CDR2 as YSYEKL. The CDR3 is CASSQDSGWANEKLFF. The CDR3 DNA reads TGCGCCAGCAGCCAAGATTCAGGGTGGGCTAATGAAAAACTGTTTTTT.

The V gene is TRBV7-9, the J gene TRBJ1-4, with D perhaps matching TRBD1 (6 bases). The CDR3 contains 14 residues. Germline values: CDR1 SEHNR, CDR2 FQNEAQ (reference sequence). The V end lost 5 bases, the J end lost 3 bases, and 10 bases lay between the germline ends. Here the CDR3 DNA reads TGTGCCAGCAGCCGGGACATATCTAATGAAAAACTGTTTTTT. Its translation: CASSRDISNEKLFF.

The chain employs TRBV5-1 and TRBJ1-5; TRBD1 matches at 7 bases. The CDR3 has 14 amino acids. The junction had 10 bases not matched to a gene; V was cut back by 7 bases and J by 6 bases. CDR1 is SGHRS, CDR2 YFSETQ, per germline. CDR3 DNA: TGCGCCAGCGGCTGGATCCCAGGGGGTCAGCCCCAGCATTTT. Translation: CASGWIPGGQPQHF.

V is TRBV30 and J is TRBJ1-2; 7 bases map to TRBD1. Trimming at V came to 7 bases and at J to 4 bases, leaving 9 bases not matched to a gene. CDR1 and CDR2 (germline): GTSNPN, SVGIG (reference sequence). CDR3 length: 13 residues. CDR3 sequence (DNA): TGTGCCTCCCAGGGGGAGCAAGGCTATGGCTACACCTTC. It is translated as CASQGEQGYGYTF.

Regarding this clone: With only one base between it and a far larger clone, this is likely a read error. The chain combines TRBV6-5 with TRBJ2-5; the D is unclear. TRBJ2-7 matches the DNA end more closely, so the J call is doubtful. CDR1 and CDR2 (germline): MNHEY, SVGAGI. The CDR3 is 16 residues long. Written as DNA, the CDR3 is TGTGCCAGCGGTTACTCGCCTACTCAGAGCTCCTACGAGCAGTACTTC. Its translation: CASGYSPTQSSYEQYF.

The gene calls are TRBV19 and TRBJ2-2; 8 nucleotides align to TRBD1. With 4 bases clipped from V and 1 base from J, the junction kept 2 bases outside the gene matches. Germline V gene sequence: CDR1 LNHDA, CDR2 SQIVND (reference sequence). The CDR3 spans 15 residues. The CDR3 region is CASSTGGWNTGELFF. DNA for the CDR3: TGTGCCAGTAGTACAGGGGGCTGGAACACCGGGGAGCTGTTTTTT.

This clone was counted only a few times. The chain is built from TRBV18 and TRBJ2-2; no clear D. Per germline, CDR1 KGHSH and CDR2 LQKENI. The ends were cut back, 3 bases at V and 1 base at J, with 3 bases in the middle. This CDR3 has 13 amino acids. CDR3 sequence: CASSPRNTGELFF. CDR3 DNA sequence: TGTGCCAGCTCACCGCGGAACACCGGGGAGCTGTTTTTT. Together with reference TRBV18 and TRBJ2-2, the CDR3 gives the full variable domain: NAGVMQNPRHLVRRRGQEARLRCSPMKGHSHVYWYRQLPEEGLKFMVYLQKENIIDESGMPKERFSAEFPKEGPSILRIQQVVRGDSAAYFCASSPRNTGELFFGEGSRLTVL.

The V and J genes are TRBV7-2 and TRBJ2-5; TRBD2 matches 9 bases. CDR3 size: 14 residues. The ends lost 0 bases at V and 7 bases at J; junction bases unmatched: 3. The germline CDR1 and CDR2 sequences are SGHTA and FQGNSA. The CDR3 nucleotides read TGTGCCAGCAGCTTAGCTACAGCGGGGGGGACCCAGTACTTC. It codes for CASSLATAGGTQYF.

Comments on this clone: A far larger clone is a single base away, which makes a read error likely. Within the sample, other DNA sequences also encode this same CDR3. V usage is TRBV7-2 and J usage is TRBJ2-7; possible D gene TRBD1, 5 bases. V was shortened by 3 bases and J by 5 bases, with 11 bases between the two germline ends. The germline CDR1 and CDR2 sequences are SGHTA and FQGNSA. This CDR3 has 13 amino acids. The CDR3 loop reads CASSLQGSNEQYF. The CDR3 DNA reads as TGTGCCAGCAGCTTGCAGGGTTCCAACGAGCAGTACTTC.

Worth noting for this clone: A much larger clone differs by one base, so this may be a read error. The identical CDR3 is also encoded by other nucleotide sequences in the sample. The CDR3 region is CASSLDSGVNTEAFF. CDR3 sequence (DNA): TGCGCCAGCAGCTTGGATTCGGGGGTGAACACTGAAGCTTTCTTT. This rearrangement joins TRBV5-1 to TRBJ1-1; D is possibly TRBD1 (5 bases). The length of the CDR3 is 15 residues. The ends were cut back, 0 bases at V and 0 bases at J, with 9 bases in the middle. CDR1 is SGHRS, CDR2 YFSETQ, per germline.

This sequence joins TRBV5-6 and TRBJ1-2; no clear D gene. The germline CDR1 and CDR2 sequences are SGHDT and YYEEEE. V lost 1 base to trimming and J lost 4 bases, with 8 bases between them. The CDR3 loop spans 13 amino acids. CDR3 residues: CASSLKGPYGYTF. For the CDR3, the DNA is TGTGCCAGCAGCTTGAAGGGTCCCTATGGCTACACCTTC.